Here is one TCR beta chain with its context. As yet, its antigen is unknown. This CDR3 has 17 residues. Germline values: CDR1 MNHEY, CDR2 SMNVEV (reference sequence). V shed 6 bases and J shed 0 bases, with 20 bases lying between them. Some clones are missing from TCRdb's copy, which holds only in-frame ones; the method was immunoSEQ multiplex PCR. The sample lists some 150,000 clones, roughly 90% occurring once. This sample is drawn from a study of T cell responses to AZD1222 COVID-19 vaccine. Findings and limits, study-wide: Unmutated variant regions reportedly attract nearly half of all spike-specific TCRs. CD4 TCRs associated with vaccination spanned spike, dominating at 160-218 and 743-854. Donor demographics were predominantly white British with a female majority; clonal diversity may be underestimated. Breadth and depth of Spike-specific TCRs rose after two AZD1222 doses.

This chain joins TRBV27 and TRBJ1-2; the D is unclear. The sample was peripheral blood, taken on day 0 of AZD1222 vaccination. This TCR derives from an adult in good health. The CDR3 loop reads CASSTVIHRDTNYGYTF. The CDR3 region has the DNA TGTGCCAGCAGCACCGTTATACACCGGGATACTAACTATGGCTACACCTTC.